This T cell receptor beta chain appears in the sequencing data of a study of cytomegalovirus exposure and HLA in healthy donors. Concerning this clone: Its antigen is unknown.

Broader study findings: Per published reports, the classifier diagnosed cytomegalovirus status with high specificity and sensitivity.

It was with 60 Vbeta and 13 Jbeta primers that the PCR ran. The protocol was immunoSEQ multiplex PCR, while the TCRdb copy is restricted to in-frame clones and leaves out a portion. The sample consists of fewer than 140,000 clones, about 75% of them appearing once. The germline V and J ends were trimmed by 5 bases and 0 bases, with 8 bases remaining between them. CDR3 length: 14 residues. Germline CDR1 reads MGHRA; CDR2 reads YSYEKL. The sequencing input was PBMCs. The source is a middle-aged man in good health and CMV-seronegative. The chain uses TRBV4-1 and TRBJ1-5, with TRBD1 as a possible D gene (5 bases). DNA of the CDR3: TGCGCCAGCAGCAGGGGATTTAGCAATCAGCCCCAGCATTTT. Protein: CASSRGFSNQPQHF.